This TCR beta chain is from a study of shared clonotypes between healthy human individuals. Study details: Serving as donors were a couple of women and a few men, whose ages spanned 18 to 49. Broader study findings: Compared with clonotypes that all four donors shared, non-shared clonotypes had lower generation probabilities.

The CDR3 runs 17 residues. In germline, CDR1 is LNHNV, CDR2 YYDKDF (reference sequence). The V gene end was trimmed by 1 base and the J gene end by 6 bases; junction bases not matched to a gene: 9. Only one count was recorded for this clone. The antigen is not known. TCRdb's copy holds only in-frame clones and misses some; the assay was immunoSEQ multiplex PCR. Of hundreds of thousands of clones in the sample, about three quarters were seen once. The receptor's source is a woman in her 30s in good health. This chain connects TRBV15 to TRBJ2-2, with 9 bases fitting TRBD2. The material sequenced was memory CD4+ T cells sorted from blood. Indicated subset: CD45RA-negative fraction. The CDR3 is CATSRGVLAGESGELFF. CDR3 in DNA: TGTGCCACCAGCAGAGGGGTTTTAGCGGGAGAATCCGGGGAGCTGTTTTTT.